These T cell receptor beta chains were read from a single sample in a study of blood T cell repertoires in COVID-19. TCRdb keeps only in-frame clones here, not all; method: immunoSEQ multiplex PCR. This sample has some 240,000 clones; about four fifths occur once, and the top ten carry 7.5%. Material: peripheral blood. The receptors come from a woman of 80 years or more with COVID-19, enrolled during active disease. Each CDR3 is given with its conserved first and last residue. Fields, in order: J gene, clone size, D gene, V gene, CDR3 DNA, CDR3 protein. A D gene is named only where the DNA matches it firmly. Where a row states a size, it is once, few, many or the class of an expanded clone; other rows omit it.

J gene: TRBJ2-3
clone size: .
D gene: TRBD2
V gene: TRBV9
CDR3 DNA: TGTGCCAGCAGCTACACAGCGGGGGATGGAGATACGCAGTATTTT
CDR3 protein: CASSYTAGDGDTQYF

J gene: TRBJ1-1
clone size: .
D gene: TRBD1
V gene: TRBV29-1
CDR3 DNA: TGCAGCGTTGACAGGGGGCCGTCCGGGGCTTTCTTT
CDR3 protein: CSVDRGPSGAFF

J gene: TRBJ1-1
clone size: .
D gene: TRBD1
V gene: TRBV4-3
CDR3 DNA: TGCGCCAGCAGCCAAGCAGGGGGCTCCGGGAACACTGAAGCTTTCTTT
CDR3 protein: CASSQAGGSGNTEAFF

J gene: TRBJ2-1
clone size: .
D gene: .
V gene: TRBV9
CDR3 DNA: TGTGCCAGCAGCGTGTTAGCTGAGTACAATGAGCAGTTCTTC
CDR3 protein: CASSVLAEYNEQFF

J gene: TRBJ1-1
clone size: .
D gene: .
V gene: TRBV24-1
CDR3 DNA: TGTGCCACCAGTGATTTGTCGGGGAAAGCTTTCTTT
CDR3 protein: CATSDLSGKAFF

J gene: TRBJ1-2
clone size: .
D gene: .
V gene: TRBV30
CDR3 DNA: TGTGCCTGGAGTTCGGGCAGGGGCCTCAACTATGGCTACACCTTC
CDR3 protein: CAWSSGRGLNYGYTF

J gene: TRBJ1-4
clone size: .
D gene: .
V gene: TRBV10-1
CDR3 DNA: TGCGCCAGCAGTGCCCGAAGTCCGGGACAAGCGGAAAAACTGTTTTTT
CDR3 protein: CASSARSPGQAEKLFF

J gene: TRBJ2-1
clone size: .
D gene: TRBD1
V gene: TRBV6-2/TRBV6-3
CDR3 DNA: TGTGCCAGCAGTTACTCCTTCCGGACAGGGTCGAATGAGCAGTTCTTC
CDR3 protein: CASSYSFRTGSNEQFF

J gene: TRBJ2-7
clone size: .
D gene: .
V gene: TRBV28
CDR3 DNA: TGTGCCAGCAGTCCCCGGACAGTTAGGTCCTACGAGCAGTACTTC
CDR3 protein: CASSPRTVRSYEQYF

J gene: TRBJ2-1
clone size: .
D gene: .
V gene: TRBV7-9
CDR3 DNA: TGTGCCAGCAGCATCGATAGGAGCTCCTACAATGAGCAGTTCTTC
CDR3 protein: CASSIDRSSYNEQFF

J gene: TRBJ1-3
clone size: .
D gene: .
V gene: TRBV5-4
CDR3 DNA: TGTGCCAGCACCACGCCGGGTGGAGGAAACACCATATATTTT
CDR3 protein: CASTTPGGGNTIYF

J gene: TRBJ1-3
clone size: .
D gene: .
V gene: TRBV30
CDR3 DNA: TGTGCCTGGAGACCCACACAGGGAATCTCTGGAAACACCATATATTTT
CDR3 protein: CAWRPTQGISGNTIYF

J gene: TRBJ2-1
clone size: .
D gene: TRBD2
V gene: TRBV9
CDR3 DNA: TGTGCCAGCAGCGGGCTAGCGGGAGGAACCAATGAGCAGTTCTTC
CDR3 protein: CASSGLAGGTNEQFF

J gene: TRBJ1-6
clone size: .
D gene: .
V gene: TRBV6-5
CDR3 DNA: TGTGCCAGCAGTAGGGGTCAGCCTAATTCACCCCTCCACTTT
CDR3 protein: CASSRGQPNSPLHF

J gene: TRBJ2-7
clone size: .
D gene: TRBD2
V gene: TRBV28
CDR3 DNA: TGTGCCAGCAACCAGGGACTAGCGGGAGGGCGGTACTGGTTC
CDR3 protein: CASNQGLAGGRYWF

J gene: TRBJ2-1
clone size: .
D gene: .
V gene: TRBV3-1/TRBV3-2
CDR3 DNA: TGTGCCAGCAGCCAAGATGGAGCGGGACACTACAATGAGCAGTTCTTC
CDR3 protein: CASSQDGAGHYNEQFF

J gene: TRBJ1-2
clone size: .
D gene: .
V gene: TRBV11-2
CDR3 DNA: TGTGCCAGCAGCCAGGGGTTGGTCGGCAGGGAAGGAGGCTACACCTTC
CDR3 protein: CASSQGLVGREGGYTF

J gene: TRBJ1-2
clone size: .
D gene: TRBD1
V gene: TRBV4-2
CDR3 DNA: TGTGCCAGCAGCCAAGATCGGGACAGGGACGGCTACACCTTC
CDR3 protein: CASSQDRDRDGYTF

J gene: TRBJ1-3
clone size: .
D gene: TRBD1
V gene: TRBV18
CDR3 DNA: TGTGCCAGCTCACCCCAAGGGGGCTCCTCTGGAAACACCATATATTTT
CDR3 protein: CASSPQGGSSGNTIYF

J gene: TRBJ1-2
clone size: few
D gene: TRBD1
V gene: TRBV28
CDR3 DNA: TGTGCCAGCAGTTTTAGGGGGACAGGGGTTGTTGGCTACACCTTC
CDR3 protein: CASSFRGTGVVGYTF

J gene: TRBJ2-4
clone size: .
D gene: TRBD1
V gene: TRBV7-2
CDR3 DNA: TGTGCCAGCAGCTTCGGGACAGGAGTGTCCAAAAACATTCAGTACTTC
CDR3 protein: CASSFGTGVSKNIQYF

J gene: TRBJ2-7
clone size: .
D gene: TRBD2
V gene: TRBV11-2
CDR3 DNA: TGTGCCAGCAGCGCGACCAGCGGGAATGCCTACGAGCAGTACTTC
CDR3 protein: CASSATSGNAYEQYF

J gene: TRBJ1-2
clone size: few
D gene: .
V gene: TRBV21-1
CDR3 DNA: TGTGCCAGCAGCAAAGGACAGGGGGCAAACTATGGCTACACCTTC
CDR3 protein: CASSKGQGANYGYTF

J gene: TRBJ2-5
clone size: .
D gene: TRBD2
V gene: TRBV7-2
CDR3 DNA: TGTGCCAGCAGCCTTGGGGGGTCGGGAGGGCCGTTGGAGACCCAGTACTTC
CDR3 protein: CASSLGGSGGPLETQYF

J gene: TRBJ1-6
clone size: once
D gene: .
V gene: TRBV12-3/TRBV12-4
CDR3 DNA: TGTGCCAGCAGTTCCCCTAGCTCACCCCTCCACTTT
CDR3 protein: CASSSPSSPLHF

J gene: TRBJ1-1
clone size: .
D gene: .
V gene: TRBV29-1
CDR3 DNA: TGCAGCGTTGGTTTAGTGGAAGCTTTCTTT
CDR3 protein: CSVGLVEAFF

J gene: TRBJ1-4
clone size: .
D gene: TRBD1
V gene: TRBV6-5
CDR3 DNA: TGTGCCAGCAGTTTACAGGGGGCGATCGCTAATGAAAAACTGTTTTTT
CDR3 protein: CASSLQGAIANEKLFF

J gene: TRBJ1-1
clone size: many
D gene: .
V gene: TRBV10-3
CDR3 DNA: TGTGCCATCAGTGAGTTGGACAGCCTGAACACTGAAGCTTTCTTT
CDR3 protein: CAISELDSLNTEAFF

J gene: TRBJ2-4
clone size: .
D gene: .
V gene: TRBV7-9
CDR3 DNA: TGTGCCAGCAGCTTGATGAGGACTGACGCTAACATTCAGTACTTC
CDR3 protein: CASSLMRTDANIQYF

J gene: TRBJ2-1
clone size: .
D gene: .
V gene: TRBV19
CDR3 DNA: TGTGCCAGTAGTGACGGGGCTTCGGGAGACAATGAGCAGTTCTTC
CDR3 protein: CASSDGASGDNEQFF

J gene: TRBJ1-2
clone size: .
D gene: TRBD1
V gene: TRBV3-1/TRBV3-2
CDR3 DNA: TGTGCCAGCAGCCAAGGGGACAGGGGCGGCGGCTACACCTTC
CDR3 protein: CASSQGDRGGGYTF

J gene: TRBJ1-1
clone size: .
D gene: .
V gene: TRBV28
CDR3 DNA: TGTGCCAGCAATGGGCTGACCACTGAAGCTTTCTTT
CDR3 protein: CASNGLTTEAFF

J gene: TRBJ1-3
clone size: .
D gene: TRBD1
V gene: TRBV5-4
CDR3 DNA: TGTGCCAGCAGCTTGAAGGGGGCAGTAGAAGGAAACACCATATATTTT
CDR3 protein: CASSLKGAVEGNTIYF

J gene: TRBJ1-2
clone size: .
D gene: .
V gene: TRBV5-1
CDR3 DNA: TGCGCCAGCAGACCTGACAGCTCTCTCTACTATGGCTACACCTTC
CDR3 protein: CASRPDSSLYYGYTF

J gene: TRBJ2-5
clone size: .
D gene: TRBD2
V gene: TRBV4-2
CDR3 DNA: TGTGCCAGCAGCCAAGATCCGGGCGGGAGCCTCCAAGAGACCCAGTACTTC
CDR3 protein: CASSQDPGGSLQETQYF